There are a few counts of the clone carrying this T cell receptor (beta chain). Its cognate antigen is unknown. The sample is drawn from a study of CD8 T cells in ankylosing spondylitis. Study results and caveats: Disease-linked clones were reportedly significantly enriched in matched ankylosing spondylitis synovial fluid. Peripheral blood samples showed relatively rare disease-linked clones, and these clones were CD8+. What appeared characteristic of ankylosing spondylitis blood was a TCR beta motif of eight or nine highly homologous variants.

A quantitative 5'-RACE method, one with molecular barcodes, was used to make TCR beta libraries. TCRdb fed the 5' RACE reads into MiXCR, producing one record per CDR3 protein. The sample consists of fewer than 650,000 distinct CDR3 sequences, 10% to 15% of them appearing once. This CDR3 contains 15 residues. After removal of 1 base from V and 4 bases from J, the junction contained 3 bases not matched to a gene. CDR1 is LNHNV and CDR2 is YYDKDF in the germline V gene (reference sequence). This sequence joins TRBV15 and TRBJ2-3; 9 nucleotides align to TRBD2. Specimen: blood, either unsorted or a sorted T cell fraction (not recorded which). This TCR was sampled from a male donor with ankylosing spondylitis. CDR3 sequence: CATSRGAGGADTQYF. The CDR3 DNA is TGTGCCACCAGCAGAGGTGCGGGAGGGGCAGATACGCAGTATTTT.